These 4 T cell receptor beta chains share one sample of origin, sequenced in a study of shared clonotypes between healthy human individuals. Sequenced by immunoSEQ multiplex PCR; TCRdb stores in-frame clones only, minus some. The table records about 1.5 million clones, 98% of them present only once. Specimen: naive CD4+ T cells sorted from blood. Indicated subset: CD45RA+ positively selected. The receptor source for this set is a man aged 25 to 45 in good health.

As regards this clone: This CDR3 is also generated by other DNA sequences in the sample. The rearrangement joins TRBV28 to TRBJ1-4; tentatively, D is TRBD1 (5 bases). V gave up 6 bases and J gave up 2 bases, with 10 bases separating them. This CDR3 has 14 amino acids. Germline V gives CDR1 MDHEN, CDR2 SYDVKM. As DNA, the CDR3 is TGTGCCAGCAGAGCAGGGTCTACTAATGAAAAACTGTTTTTT. It encodes CASRAGSTNEKLFF.

The chain couples TRBV5-1 to TRBJ1-1; a possible D gene is TRBD1 (5 bases). The CDR3 is made up of 15 amino acids. Germline CDR1 SGHRS, CDR2 YFSETQ. Trimming left V 7 bases short and J 0 bases short, with 16 bases between. Here the CDR3 DNA reads TGCGCCAGCGGGGAGGGGCCCATTTTGAACACTGAAGCTTTCTTT. Translation: CASGEGPILNTEAFF.

The J gene is TRBJ2-6, the V gene TRBV15, with a tentative D call TRBD1 (5 bases). CDR1 is LNHNV and CDR2 is YYDKDF in the germline V gene (reference sequence). This CDR3 contains 17 residues. With 3 bases removed from V and 1 base from J, the gap between germline ends came to 13 bases. The CDR3 nucleotides read TGTGCCACCAGCAGGGGTAAGGGGCTTTCTGGGGCCAACGTCCTGACTTTC. It yields the protein CATSRGKGLSGANVLTF.

This chain joins TRBV9 and TRBJ2-3; D might be TRBD1 (5 bases). CDR3 size: 15 residues. Germline-derived CDR1 and CDR2 are SGDLS and YYNGEE. Trimming removed 2 bases at V and 10 bases at J, with 20 bases between. The chain's CDR3 is CASSVSRAIQTPQYF. The CDR3 DNA reads TGTGCCAGCAGCGTGTCCAGGGCGATCCAGACTCCGCAGTATTTT.